This TCR beta chain was captured in a study of T cells in Graves' hyperthyroidism and ophthalmopathy. Points from the study as a whole: The majority of expanded thyroid clonotypes above 0.001 also appeared in blood. Ophthalmopathy and stable hyperthyroidism were separated by a 13 V-J model.

This clonotype has only a few counts. Its target is not known. The junction does not match germline at one end; this may be a read error. Those patients with uncontrolled infection, other autoimmune disease, pregnancy or lactation were excluded. Clinical symptoms, serum thyroxine, TRAb, thyroid ultrasound and orbital computed tomography informed diagnoses. What was amplified from RNA transcripts were TCR beta CDR3 regions. First-round RT-PCR with HTBI primers amplified the TCR CDR3 region. TCRdb re-derived calls from the multiplex PCR reads in MiXCR, one entry per CDR3 protein. Among hundreds of thousands of distinct CDR3 sequences, around 42% were seen once, and the ten largest hold roughly 8.2%. Sequencing was done on a sample of peripheral blood or thyroid tissue (not recorded which). The sequence derives from a woman between 18 and 29 years old with Graves' hyperthyroidism.

CDR3 loop: CASSQATGGGRSEKLFF. Here the CDR3 DNA reads TGTGCCAGCAGCCAGGCCACAGGGGGCGGAAGGAGTGAAAAGCTGTTTTTT. This chain uses TRBV14 with TRBJ1-4, with 9 bases fitting TRBD1. The CDR3 spans 17 residues. CDR1 is SGHDN, CDR2 FVKESK, per germline.